This TCR beta chain was identified during a study of T cells in Graves' hyperthyroidism and ophthalmopathy (dated by TCRdb to the late 2010s). Study-wide context: Peripheral blood was sampled at the time of initial diagnosis, prior to any treatment. A discovery cohort of around 100 patients, roughly 40 with Graves' ophthalmopathy and more than 55 with stable Graves' hyperthyroidism, was used to find distinguishing TCR V-J signatures. An independent validation cohort of about 19 hyperthyroidism patients and approximately 17 patients who later progressed to ophthalmopathy tested prospective prediction of ophthalmopathy. The 95 to 100 discovery patients were divided at random into training and test sets in a 7:3 ratio. In roughly six Graves' hyperthyroidism patients, the study also compared T-cell repertoires from thyroid tissue with T-cell repertoires from blood. After blood sampling, hyperthyroidism patients were treated with methimazole at a starting dose of 30 mg daily, and ophthalmopathy patients were treated with high-dose intravenous methylprednisolone. The paper reports TCR Vbeta CDR3 sequencing of 135 peripheral blood samples: some 44 ophthalmopathy, about 75 hyperthyroidism and around 17 progressor patients. The paper as a whole reports these results and caveats: In validation, the model predicted progression to ophthalmopathy with around 71% sensitivity and 72.22% specificity, a median of 6.5 months before onset. No statistical method was used to set the sample size in advance, and investigators knew the group allocation. A model built on a 13 V-J signature distinguished ophthalmopathy from stable hyperthyroidism, reaching around 90% sensitivity and 81.08% specificity in cross-validation and 80%/75% in testing. Most expanded thyroid clonotypes (frequency above 0.001) were also detected in blood, suggesting blood repertoires may reflect thyroid immune responses.

The TCR beta CDR3 regions were amplified from the RNA transcripts. The TCR CDR3 was subjected to a first round of RT-PCR using the HTBI primer set and the Qiagen OneStep RT-PCR kit. A second multiplex PCR round built the libraries, followed by size selection and purification. Libraries were sequenced paired-end with 100 bp reads on an Illumina HiSeq2000. The study's own analysis went as follows. SOAPnuke was used to process the raw data, with reads discarded if the reads contained adapters or uncalled bases, had a mean Phred below 15, or lacked an exact constant-primer or identifier match. COPE v1.2.5 was used to merge high-quality paired reads, and clonotypes were defined as unique nucleotide sequences. MiTCR v1.1 was used to align clonotypes to the IMGT TRBV, TRBD and TRBJ reference segments. The analysis included only V-J combinations with a frequency above 0.0001, which together covered roughly 99% of the repertoires. The TCS score was defined as F50 (clonal expansion) divided by E x V (chaos), with BLOSUM62-based TCRdist calculated between CDR3 peptides within each V-J. Welch's t-statistics and random forest reduced around 510 V-J features to about 13, which were used in a naive Bayes classifier (R e1071). The public reads were reanalyzed by TCRdb: fastp trimming at Q25, MiXCR alignment, in-frame beta chains only. CDR3 protein sequences are deduplicated, and each keeps its most common genes and DNA. The V and J calls reflect TCRdb's pipeline rather than the authors' work. In this sample the table shows a few hundred thousand distinct CDR3 sequences, around 15% of which occur a single time. The ten most abundant clones make up 5.3% of the sample.

Germline trimming amounts to 2 bases on V and 4 bases on J, with 5 as the count of junction bases outside the gene matches. The germline V gene encodes CDR1 SGHDT and CDR2 YYEEEE. Inclusive of the bounding cysteine and phenylalanine, the CDR3 is 14 residues long. Only CDR3 DNA is held: 42 bases, read in frame from base 1. Graves' hyperthyroidism was defined as stable when no progression to ophthalmopathy occurred over 18 months of follow-up. The hyperthyroidism patients were between 18 and 65 years old and newly diagnosed, with a disease duration of less than 2 months. Exclusion was applied to patients with uncontrolled infections, other autoimmune diseases, pregnancy or lactation. Diagnoses were based on clinical symptoms, serum thyroxine and TRAb, thyroid ultrasound and orbital computed tomography. PBMCs were separated from 8 to 10 ml of fresh peripheral blood using Ficoll-Paque density gradient centrifugation. Total RNA was extracted using Trizol reagent, and RNA quality was assessed on an Agilent 2100 Bioanalyzer.

For this clonotype: Its antigen specificity is not known. No much larger clone exists at a distance of one base, and base qualities are not known.

The sequence was obtained from a young woman with Graves' hyperthyroidism. The sequencing sample was made of blood. The receptor chain draws on TRBV5-6 and TRBJ1-2, and TRBD1 aligns with 7 junction nucleotides. Here the CDR3 is given as CASSLGTAVYGYTF. The sequenced DNA: TGTGCCAGCAGCTTAGGGACAGCGGTCTATGGCTACACCTTC.